A single sample gave rise to the 20 T cell receptor beta chains below, sequenced in a study of blood T cells in healthy people across ages (dated by TCRdb to the mid-2010s). Libraries were prepared through 5' RACE. Sequenced using an Illumina HiSeq 2500. A second PCR of about 6 to 11 cycles was performed with a sample-barcoded 5' primer and a J-beta primer mix. Using fastp at Q25 and MiXCR, TCRdb reprocessed the public reads and kept productive beta chains. Records with the same CDR3 protein are collapsed into one entry carrying the most frequent genes and DNA. The sample contains approximately 1.5 million distinct CDR3 sequences, approximately 39% of them found a single time. The top ten constitute more than 4% of the sample. What was sequenced was blood. These receptor sequences come from a woman under 30 in good health.

This clonotype was seen many times. The rearrangement uses TRBV7-9 and TRBJ2-3, with no clear D. Trimming cost V 1 base and J 2 bases, with 7 bases left between them. CDR1 is SEHNR and CDR2 is FQNEAQ in the germline V gene (reference sequence). The CDR3 consists of 14 residues. In DNA, the CDR3 is TGTGCCAGCAGCTTAGTTGGGGTCACAGATACGCAGTATTTT. This encodes CASSLVGVTDTQYF. Looking up the rest from reference TRBV7-9 and TRBJ2-3 gives the full variable domain: DTGVSQNPRHKITKRGQNVTFRCDPISEHNRLYWYRQTLGQGPEFLTYFQNEAQLEKSRLLSDRFSAERPKGSFSTLEIQRTEQGDSAMYLCASSLVGVTDTQYFGPGTRLTVL.

This clonotype was seen only once. The germline gene is not matched at one end of the junction; a read error may be the cause. This chain uses TRBV4-1 with TRBJ2-3; 7 nucleotides line up with TRBD2. CDR1 is MGHRA and CDR2 is YSYEKL in the germline V gene. The CDR3 has 17 amino acids. The CDR3, as DNA: TGCGCCAACAGCCAAGGCAGACTAGCTTGGAGTGCAGATACGCAGTATTTT. Amino acid sequence: CANSQGRLAWSADTQYF.

For the CDR3, the DNA is TGCGCCAGCAGCCAAGACAGGACTAGCGATAATACGCAGTATTTT. Translating it yields CASSQDRTSDNTQYF. The rearrangement joins TRBV4-3 to TRBJ2-3; 9 bases map to TRBD2. From germline, CDR1 is LGHNA and CDR2 YSLEER. The CDR3 contains 15 residues. Trimming at V came to 0 bases and at J to 7 bases, leaving 5 bases not matched to a gene.

This clonotype was observed a handful of times. The chain combines TRBV28 with TRBJ2-7; D call uncertain. The germline V gene encodes CDR1 MDHEN and CDR2 SYDVKM. The V and J ends lost 4 bases and 2 bases respectively, with 9 bases between them. The length of the CDR3 is 13 residues. CDR3 nucleotides: TGTGCCAGCAGTTATGGGTCCGCCTACGAGCAGTACTTC. Its protein product is CASSYGSAYEQYF.

This clonotype was found a few times. CDR3 residues: CATSRDLSGGEKLFF. DNA of the CDR3: TGTGCCACCAGCAGAGATTTAAGCGGGGGGGAAAAACTGTTTTTT. The chain uses TRBV15 and TRBJ1-4; a possible D gene is TRBD1 (5 bases). The CDR3 is made up of 15 amino acids. From germline, CDR1 is LNHNV and CDR2 YYDKDF (reference sequence). The V and J ends lost 0 bases and 8 bases respectively, with 13 bases between them.

The rearrangement links TRBV13 to TRBJ2-3; 7 bases are shared with TRBD2. Germline values: CDR1 PRHDT, CDR2 FYEKMQ (reference sequence). V lost 4 bases to trimming and J lost 2 bases; unmatched junction nucleotides: 6. CDR3 length: 15 residues. The CDR3, as DNA: TGTGCCAGCAGCTGGTCCGGGACTAACACAGATACGCAGTATTTT. As protein: CASSWSGTNTDTQYF.

This clonotype was detected a few times. The chain combines TRBV29-1 with TRBJ1-1, with 10 positions matching TRBD1. Losses at the gene ends were 6 bases for V and 3 bases for J; bases not matched to a gene: 1. Germline CDR1 SQVTM, CDR2 ANQGSEA. This CDR3 contains 12 residues. This CDR3 reads CSVGTGDTEAFF. CDR3 nucleotide sequence: TGCAGCGTCGGGACAGGGGACACTGAAGCTTTCTTT.

The CDR3 spells CSAREGLARYNEQFF. DNA of the CDR3: TGCAGTGCTAGAGAGGGACTAGCGAGGTACAATGAGCAGTTCTTC. J is TRBJ2-1 and V is TRBV20-1; 10 bases are a match to TRBD2. V shed 0 bases, J shed 4 bases, and the junction held 3 bases outside the gene matches. The CDR3 is made up of 15 amino acids. CDR1 DFQATT and CDR2 SNEGSKA come from the germline V gene (reference sequence).

The chain joins TRBV5-1 to TRBJ2-1; D gene uncertain. CDR1 and CDR2 (germline): SGHRS, YFSETQ. V was pared by 2 bases and J by 5 bases, with 14 bases between. This CDR3 is built from 15 residues. CDR3: CASSFLVGPDNEQFF. The CDR3 nucleotides read TGCGCCAGCAGCTTTTTAGTAGGGCCGGACAATGAGCAGTTCTTC.

Written as DNA, the CDR3 is TGCAGCGTTGAGGGTCTTAATGGTAGGGACAGGGGGCGCAATGGCTACACCTTC. Translated, it gives CSVEGLNGRDRGRNGYTF. The chain has TRBV29-1 and TRBJ1-2; 12 nucleotides align to TRBD1. CDR1 SQVTM and CDR2 ANQGSEA come from the germline V gene. V lost 3 bases to trimming and J lost 6 bases; unmatched junction nucleotides: 17. This CDR3 region has 18 residues.

The chain employs TRBV7-2 and TRBJ2-2, with a tentative D call TRBD2 (5 bases). The CDR3 covers 15 residues. Looked up from germline, CDR1 is SGHTA and CDR2 is FQGNSA. With 6 bases removed from V and 2 bases from J, the gap between germline ends came to 13 bases. The CDR3 loop is CASRLGRHNTGELFF. In nucleotides, the CDR3 is TGTGCCAGCAGACTAGGGCGACATAACACCGGGGAGCTGTTTTTT.

This chain joins TRBV4-3 and TRBJ2-3; 13 bases are shared with TRBD2. The CDR3 sequence is 16 residues long. The germline CDR1 and CDR2 sequences are LGHNA and YSLEER. V lost 3 bases to trimming and J lost 7 bases; unmatched junction nucleotides: 7. The CDR3: CASSHLLAGGPHTQYF. In nucleotides, the CDR3 is TGCGCCAGCAGCCACCTACTAGCGGGGGGGCCTCATACGCAGTATTTT.

This clonotype showed up just once. V gene TRBV14 combines with J gene TRBJ2-5; TRBD1 or TRBD2 may be the D gene (6 bases each). The germline V gene encodes CDR1 SGHDN and CDR2 FVKESK. Trimming stripped 4 bases from V and 5 bases from J, with 23 bases between. The CDR3 is made up of 17 amino acids. The CDR3 sequence: CASSPPSIGGRIETQYF. The DNA of the CDR3 is TGTGCCAGCAGCCCCCCCTCCATTGGGGGGCGCATCGAGACCCAGTACTTC. The full variable domain, in which reference TRBV14 and TRBJ2-5 provide the parts outside the CDR3, is EAGVTQFPSHSVIEKGQTVTLRCDPISGHDNLYWYRRVMGKEIKFLLHFVKESKQDESGMPNNRFLAERTGGTYSTLKVQPAELEDSGVYFCASSPPSIGGRIETQYFGPGTRLLVL.

This clonotype was counted between two and nine times. This rearrangement joins TRBV20-1 to TRBJ2-1; TRBD2 agrees at 8 bases. V shed 3 bases, J shed 0 bases, and the junction held 4 bases outside the gene matches. Germline values: CDR1 DFQATT, CDR2 SNEGSKA (reference sequence). This CDR3 has 15 amino acids. CDR3 amino acids: CSASSGVISYNEQFF. CDR3 nucleotide sequence: TGCAGTGCTAGTAGCGGGGTTATCTCCTACAATGAGCAGTTCTTC.

The chain recombines TRBV6-1 with TRBJ2-6; D unclear. Germline assignment: CDR1 MNHNS and CDR2 SASEGT. This CDR3 has 17 residues. V shed 7 bases and J shed 0 bases, with 16 bases lying between them. The CDR3 DNA is TGTGCCAGCATGATTACGAGACGCTACTCTGGGGCCAACGTCCTGACTTTC. It yields the protein CASMITRRYSGANVLTF.

This chain uses TRBV5-6 with TRBJ1-5; maybe TRBD1 (5 bases). V was clipped by 4 bases and J by 5 bases, with 16 bases between them. The length of the CDR3 is 15 residues. Germline CDR1 reads SGHDT; CDR2 reads YYEEEE. CDR3 loop: CASSDARAWDQPQHF. The CDR3 bases are TGTGCCAGCAGCGATGCCAGGGCTTGGGATCAGCCCCAGCATTTT.

This clonotype was seen more than once but under ten times. This chain joins TRBV24-1 and TRBJ2-1; 14 nucleotides align to TRBD2. CDR1 and CDR2 from the germline V gene are KGHDR and SFDVKD. The CDR3 consists of 15 residues. V lost 3 bases, J lost 8 bases, and 2 bases stayed unmatched. The CDR3 DNA reads as TGTGCCACCAGTGATGGGACTAGCGGGAGCGATGAGCAGTTCTTC. This encodes CATSDGTSGSDEQFF.

V usage is TRBV18 and J usage is TRBJ2-3; D unresolved. The CDR3 has 14 amino acids. Germline lookup yields CDR1 KGHSH and CDR2 LQKENI. Trimming took off 0 bases at V and 4 bases at J, with 8 bases between the two ends. This chain's CDR3 is CASSPPVHPDTQYF. Here the CDR3 DNA reads TGTGCCAGCTCACCACCAGTTCACCCAGATACGCAGTATTTT.

The V call is TRBV15, the J call TRBJ2-5, with D possibly matching TRBD1 (5 bases). The V end was cut by 6 bases, the J end by 11 bases, with 25 bases between. This CDR3 region has 15 residues. Germline V gene sequence: CDR1 LNHNV, CDR2 YYDKDF (reference sequence). CDR3 in DNA: TGTGCCACCAGTCCTCAGCCGTCTCTGGACAATGAGCAGTACTTC. Translated, it gives CATSPQPSLDNEQYF.

The chain joins TRBV5-1 to TRBJ2-1; D is undetermined. The CDR3 runs 17 residues. The V end lost 0 bases, the J end lost 6 bases, and 19 bases lay between the germline ends. From germline, CDR1 is SGHRS and CDR2 YFSETQ. CDR3 residues: CASSLGGSALGTNEQFF. DNA of the CDR3: TGCGCCAGCAGCTTGGGAGGTTCCGCACTTGGAACCAATGAGCAGTTCTTC. Complete variable domain (other parts from reference TRBV5-1 and TRBJ2-1): KAGVTQTPRYLIKTRGQQVTLSCSPISGHRSVSWYQQTPGQGLQFLFEYFSETQRNKGNFPGRFSGRQFSNSRSEMNVSTLELGDSALYLCASSLGGSALGTNEQFFGPGTRLTVL.